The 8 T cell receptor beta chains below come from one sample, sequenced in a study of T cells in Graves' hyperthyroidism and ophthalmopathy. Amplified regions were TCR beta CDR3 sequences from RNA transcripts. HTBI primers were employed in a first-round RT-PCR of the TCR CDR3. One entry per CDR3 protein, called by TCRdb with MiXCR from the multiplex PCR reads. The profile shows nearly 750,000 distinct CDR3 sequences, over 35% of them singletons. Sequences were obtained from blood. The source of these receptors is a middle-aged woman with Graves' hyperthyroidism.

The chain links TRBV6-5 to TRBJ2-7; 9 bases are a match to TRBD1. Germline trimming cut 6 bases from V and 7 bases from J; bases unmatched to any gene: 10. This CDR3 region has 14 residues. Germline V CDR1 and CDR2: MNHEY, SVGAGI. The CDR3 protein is CASRPGQGSSEQYF. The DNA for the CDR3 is TGTGCCAGCAGGCCGGGACAGGGATCGTCGGAGCAGTACTTC.

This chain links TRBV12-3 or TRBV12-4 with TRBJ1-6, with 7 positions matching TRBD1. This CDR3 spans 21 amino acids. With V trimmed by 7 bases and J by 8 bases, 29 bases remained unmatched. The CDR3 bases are TGTGCCAGCACCCTAACTCCCCGGGAGACAGGGTACGGGTCCGAAGATTCACCCCTCCACTTT. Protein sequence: CASTLTPRETGYGSEDSPLHF.

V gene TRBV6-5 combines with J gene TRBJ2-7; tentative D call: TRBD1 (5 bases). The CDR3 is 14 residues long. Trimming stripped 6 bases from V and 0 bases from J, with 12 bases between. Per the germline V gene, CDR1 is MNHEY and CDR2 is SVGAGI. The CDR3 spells CASSWTPSSYEQYF. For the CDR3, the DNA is TGTGCCAGCAGCTGGACACCTAGCTCCTACGAGCAGTACTTC.

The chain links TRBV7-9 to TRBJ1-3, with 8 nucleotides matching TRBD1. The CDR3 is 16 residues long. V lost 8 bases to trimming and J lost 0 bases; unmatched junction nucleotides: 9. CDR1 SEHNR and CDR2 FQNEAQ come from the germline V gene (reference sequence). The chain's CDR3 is CASVSGTGNSGNTIYF. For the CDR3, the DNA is TGTGCCAGCGTATCAGGGACAGGCAACTCTGGAAACACCATATATTTT.

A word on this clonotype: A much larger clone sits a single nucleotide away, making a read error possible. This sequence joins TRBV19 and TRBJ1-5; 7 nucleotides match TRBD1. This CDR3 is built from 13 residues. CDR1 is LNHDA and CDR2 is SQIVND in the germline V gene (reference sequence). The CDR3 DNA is TGTGCCAGTAGTCTGACAGGGCATCAGTCCCAGCATTTT. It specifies CASSLTGHQSQHF.

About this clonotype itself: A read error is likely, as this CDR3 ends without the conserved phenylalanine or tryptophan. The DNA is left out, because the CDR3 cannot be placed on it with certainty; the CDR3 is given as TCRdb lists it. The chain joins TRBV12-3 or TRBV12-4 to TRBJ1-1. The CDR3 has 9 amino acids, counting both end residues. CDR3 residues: CATLAGPYS.

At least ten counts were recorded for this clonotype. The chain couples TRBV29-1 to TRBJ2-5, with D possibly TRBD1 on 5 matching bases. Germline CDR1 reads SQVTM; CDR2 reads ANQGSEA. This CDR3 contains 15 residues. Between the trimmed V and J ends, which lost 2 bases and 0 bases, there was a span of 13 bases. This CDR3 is CSVESTVTDQETQYF. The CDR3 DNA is TGCAGCGTTGAAAGTACTGTGACAGACCAAGAGACCCAGTACTTC.

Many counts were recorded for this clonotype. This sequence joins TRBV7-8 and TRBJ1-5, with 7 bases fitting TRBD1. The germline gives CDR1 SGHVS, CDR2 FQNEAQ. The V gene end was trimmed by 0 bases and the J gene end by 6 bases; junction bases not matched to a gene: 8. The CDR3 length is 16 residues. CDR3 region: CASSLARTGLSQPQHF. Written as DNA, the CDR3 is TGTGCCAGCAGCTTAGCGCGGACAGGTTTGAGTCAGCCCCAGCATTTT.